Listed here are 3 T cell receptor beta chains from one sample, sequenced in a study of cytomegalovirus exposure and HLA in healthy donors. With 60 Vbeta and 13 Jbeta primers, the PCR was carried out. The repertoire was sequenced with immunoSEQ multiplex PCR; TCRdb's copy has only in-frame clones and lacks some. The sample includes approximately 84,000 clones, over 70% of them seen just once. The specimen was PBMCs. Receptors originate from a middle-aged man in good health and CMV-seropositive.

In this sample, this clone turned up a few times. The chain employs TRBV28 and TRBJ1-2, with D tentatively TRBD1 (5 bases). V was shortened by 5 bases and J by 4 bases, with 11 bases between the two germline ends. The CDR3 is made up of 13 amino acids. Germline CDR1 is MDHEN and CDR2 is SYDVKM. CDR3 in amino acids: CASSQKGPYGYTF. Written as DNA, the CDR3 is TGTGCCAGCAGTCAAAAGGGGCCCTATGGCTACACCTTC.

This clone was seen a few times. The rearrangement links TRBV6-5 to TRBJ2-4; maybe TRBD2 (6 bases). Looked up from germline, CDR1 is MNHEY and CDR2 is SVGAGI. The germline V and J ends were trimmed by 6 bases and 1 base, with 13 bases remaining between them. The CDR3 is 15 amino acids. The CDR3, as DNA: TGTGCCAGCAGGCCGGGACTCCTTGCCAAAAACATTCAGTACTTC. As protein: CASRPGLLAKNIQYF.

V is TRBV10-3 and J is TRBJ2-3, with TRBD2 identical over 14 bases. CDR3 length: 16 amino acids. Germline-derived CDR1 and CDR2 are ENHRY and SYGVKD. V dropped 6 bases and J dropped 4; count of bases not matched to a gene: 6. CDR3 nucleotides: TGTGCCATCAGGCAGACTAGCGGGGGGGAGCCAGATACGCAGTATTTT. Translation gives CAIRQTSGGEPDTQYF.